This T cell receptor (beta chain) derives from a study of cytomegalovirus exposure and HLA in healthy donors. 13 Jbeta primers and 60 Vbeta primers were used for the PCR. The method was immunoSEQ multiplex PCR; TCRdb's version includes in-frame clones alone and lacks a portion of them. Counted here are about 200,000 clones, approximately 79% occurring once; the ten biggest clones make up around 1.7%. The material sequenced was PBMCs. This receptor was taken from a man between 50 and 59 years old in good health and CMV-seronegative.

This CDR3 reads CSVVRDYRADTQYF. CDR3 DNA sequence: TGCAGCGTTGTGAGGGACTACCGAGCAGATACGCAGTATTTT. V and J are TRBV29-1 and TRBJ2-3, with 7 bases that match TRBD2. The V gene's germline CDR1 is SQVTM and CDR2 ANQGSEA. CDR3 size: 14 residues. J was trimmed by 4 bases and V by 4 bases; bases with no gene match: 8.